This T cell receptor (beta chain) was retrieved from a study of T cells after posttransplantation cyclophosphamide. Findings of the study overall: Donor CD8+ memory clones often dominated recipient blood repertoires at later times. Skin or GI-infiltrating T cells shared few TRB sequences with blood. Recipient CMV seropositivity and CMV reactivation strongly tracked TRB clonality.

The protocol was immunoSEQ multiplex PCR, while the TCRdb copy is restricted to in-frame clones and leaves out a portion. The sample has around 18,000 clones, roughly 80% seen once. Cyclophosphamide on days +3 and +4 followed busulfan-fludarabine conditioning and a marrow graft. As for this clone: As yet, its antigen is unknown.

CDR1 is MNHNS, CDR2 SASEGT, per germline. The CDR3 totals 15 residues. V shed 3 bases and J shed 5 bases, with 14 bases lying between them. The chain recombines TRBV6-1 with TRBJ1-5; tentatively, D is TRBD1 (5 bases). The specimen was CD8+ T cells sorted from PBMCs, collected roughly 250 weeks after a stem cell transplant with posttransplant cyclophosphamide. The receptor comes from a female patient aged 35 to 55 who received an allogeneic stem cell transplant from a related donor, was CMV-positive, and had no GVHD. Among the T cells, some may be from the graft donor. The CDR3 nucleotides read TGTGCCAGCAGTGAGGTGGGGCAGCTCCATCAGCCCCAGCATTTT. It translates to CASSEVGQLHQPQHF.